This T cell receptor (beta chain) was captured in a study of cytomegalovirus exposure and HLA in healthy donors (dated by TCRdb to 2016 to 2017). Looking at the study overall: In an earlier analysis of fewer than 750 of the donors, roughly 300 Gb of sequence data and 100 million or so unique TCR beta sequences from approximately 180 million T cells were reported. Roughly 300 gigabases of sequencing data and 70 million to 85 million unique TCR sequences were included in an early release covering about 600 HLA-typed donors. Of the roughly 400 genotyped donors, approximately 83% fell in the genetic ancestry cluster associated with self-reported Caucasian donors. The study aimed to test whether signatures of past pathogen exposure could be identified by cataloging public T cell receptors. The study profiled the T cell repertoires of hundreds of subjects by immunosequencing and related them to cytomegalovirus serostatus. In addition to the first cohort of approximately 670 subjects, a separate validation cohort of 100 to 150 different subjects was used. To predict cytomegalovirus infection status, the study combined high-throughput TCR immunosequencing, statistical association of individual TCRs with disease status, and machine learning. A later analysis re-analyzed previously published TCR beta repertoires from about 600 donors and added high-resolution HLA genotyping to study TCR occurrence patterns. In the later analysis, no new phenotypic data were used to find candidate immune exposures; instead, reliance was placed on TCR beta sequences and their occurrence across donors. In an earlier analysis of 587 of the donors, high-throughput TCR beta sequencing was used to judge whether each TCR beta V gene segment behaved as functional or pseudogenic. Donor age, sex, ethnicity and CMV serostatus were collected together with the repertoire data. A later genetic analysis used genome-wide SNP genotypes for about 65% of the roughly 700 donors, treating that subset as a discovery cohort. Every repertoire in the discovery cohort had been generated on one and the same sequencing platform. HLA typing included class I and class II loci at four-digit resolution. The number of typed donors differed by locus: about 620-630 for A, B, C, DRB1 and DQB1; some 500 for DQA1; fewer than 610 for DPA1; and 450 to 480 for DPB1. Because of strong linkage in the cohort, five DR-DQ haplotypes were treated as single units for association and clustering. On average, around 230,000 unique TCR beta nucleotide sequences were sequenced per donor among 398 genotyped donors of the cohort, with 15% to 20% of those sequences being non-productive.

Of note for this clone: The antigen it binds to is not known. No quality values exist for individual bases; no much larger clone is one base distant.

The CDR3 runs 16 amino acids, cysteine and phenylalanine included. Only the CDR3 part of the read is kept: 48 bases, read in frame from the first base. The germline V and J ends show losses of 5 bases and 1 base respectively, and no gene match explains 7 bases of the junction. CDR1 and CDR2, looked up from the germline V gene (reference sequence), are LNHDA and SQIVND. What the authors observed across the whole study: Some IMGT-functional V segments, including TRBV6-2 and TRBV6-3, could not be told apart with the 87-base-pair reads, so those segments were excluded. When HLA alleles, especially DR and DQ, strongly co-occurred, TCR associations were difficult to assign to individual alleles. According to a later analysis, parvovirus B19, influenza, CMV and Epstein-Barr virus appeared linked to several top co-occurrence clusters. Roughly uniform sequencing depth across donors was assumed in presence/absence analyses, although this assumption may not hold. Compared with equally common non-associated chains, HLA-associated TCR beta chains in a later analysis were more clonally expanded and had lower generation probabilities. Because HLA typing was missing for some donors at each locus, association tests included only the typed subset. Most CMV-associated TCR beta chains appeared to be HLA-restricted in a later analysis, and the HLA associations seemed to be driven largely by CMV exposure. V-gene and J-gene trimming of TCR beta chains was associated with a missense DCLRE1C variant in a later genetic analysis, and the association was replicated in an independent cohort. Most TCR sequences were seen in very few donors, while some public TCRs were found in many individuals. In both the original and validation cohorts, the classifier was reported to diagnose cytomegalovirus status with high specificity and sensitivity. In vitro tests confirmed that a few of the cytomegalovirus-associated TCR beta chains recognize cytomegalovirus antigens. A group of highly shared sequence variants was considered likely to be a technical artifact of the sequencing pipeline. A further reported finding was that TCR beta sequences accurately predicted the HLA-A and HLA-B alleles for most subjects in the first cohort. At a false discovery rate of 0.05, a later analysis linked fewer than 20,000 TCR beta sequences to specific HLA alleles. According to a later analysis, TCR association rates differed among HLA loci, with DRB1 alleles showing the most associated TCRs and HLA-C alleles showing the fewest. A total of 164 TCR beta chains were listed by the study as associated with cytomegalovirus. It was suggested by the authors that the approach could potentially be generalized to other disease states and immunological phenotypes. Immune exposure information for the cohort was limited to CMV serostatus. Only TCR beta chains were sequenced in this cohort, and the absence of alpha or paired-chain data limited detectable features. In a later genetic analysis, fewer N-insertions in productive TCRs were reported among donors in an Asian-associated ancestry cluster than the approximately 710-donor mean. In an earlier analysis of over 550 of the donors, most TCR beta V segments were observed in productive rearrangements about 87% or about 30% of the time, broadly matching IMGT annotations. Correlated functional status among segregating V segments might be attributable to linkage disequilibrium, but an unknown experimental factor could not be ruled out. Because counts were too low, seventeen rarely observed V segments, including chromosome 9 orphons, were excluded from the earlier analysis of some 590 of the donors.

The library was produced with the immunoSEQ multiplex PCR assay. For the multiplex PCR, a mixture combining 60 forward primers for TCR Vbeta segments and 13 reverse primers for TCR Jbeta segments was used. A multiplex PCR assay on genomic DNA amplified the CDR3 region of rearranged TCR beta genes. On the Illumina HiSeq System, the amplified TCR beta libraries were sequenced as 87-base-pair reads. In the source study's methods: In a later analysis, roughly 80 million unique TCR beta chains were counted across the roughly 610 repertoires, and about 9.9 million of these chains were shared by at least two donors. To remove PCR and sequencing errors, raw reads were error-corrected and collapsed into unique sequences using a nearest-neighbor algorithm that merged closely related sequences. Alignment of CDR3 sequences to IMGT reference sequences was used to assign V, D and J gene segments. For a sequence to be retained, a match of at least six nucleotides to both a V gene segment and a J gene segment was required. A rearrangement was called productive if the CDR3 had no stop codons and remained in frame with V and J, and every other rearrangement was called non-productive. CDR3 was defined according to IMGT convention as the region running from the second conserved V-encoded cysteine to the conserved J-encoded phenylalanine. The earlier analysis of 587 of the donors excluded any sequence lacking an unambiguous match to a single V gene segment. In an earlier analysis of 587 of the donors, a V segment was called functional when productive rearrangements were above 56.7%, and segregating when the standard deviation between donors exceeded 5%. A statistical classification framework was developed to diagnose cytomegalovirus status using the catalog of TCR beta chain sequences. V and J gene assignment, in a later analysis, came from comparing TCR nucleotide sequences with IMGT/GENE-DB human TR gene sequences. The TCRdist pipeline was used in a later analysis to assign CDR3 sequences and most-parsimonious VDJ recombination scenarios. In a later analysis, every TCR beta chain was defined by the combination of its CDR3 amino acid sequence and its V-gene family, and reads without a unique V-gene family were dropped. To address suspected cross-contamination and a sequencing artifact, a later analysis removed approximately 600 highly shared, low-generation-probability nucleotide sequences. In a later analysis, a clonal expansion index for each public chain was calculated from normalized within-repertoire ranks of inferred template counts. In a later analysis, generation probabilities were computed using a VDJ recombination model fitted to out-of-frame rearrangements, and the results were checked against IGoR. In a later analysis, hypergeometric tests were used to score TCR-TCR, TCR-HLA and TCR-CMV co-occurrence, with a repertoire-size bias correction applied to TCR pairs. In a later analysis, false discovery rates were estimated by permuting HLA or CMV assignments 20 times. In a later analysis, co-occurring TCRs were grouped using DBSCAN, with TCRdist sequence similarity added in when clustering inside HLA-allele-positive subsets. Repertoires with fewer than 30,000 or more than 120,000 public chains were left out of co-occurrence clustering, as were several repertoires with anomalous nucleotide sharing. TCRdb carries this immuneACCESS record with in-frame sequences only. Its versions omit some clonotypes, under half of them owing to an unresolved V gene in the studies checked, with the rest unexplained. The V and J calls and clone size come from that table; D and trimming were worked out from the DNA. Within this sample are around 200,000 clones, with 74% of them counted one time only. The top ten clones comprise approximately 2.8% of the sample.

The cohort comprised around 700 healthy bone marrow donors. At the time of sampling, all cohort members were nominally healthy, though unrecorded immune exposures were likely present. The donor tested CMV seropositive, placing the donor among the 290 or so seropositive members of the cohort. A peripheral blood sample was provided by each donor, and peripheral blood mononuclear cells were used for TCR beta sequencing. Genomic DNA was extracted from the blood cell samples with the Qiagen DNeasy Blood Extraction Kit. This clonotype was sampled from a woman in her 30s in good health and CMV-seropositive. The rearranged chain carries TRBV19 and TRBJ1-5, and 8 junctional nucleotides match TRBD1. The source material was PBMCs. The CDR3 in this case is CASSPPDRVSNQPQHF. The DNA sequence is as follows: TGTGCCAGTAGTCCGCCGGACAGGGTAAGCAATCAGCCCCAGCATTTT.